These T cell receptor beta chains were read from a single sample in a study of T cells in Graves' hyperthyroidism and ophthalmopathy. Each CDR3 protein is one row after TCRdb ran MiXCR on the multiplex PCR reads. The table has about 300,000 distinct CDR3 sequences, around 20% seen once; the top ten hold 35% to 40%. The sample taken for sequencing was blood. Source of these receptors: a man aged 45 to 65 with Graves' ophthalmopathy. The CDR3 runs from the conserved cysteine through the conserved F or W. The D gene is left open where the match is weak.

>TRBJ2-1|TRBV15|TRBD1|15
CATSLDRGFGNEQFF
>TRBJ1-6|TRBV5-1|TRBD1|15
CASSFRDSYNSPLHF
>TRBJ1-5|TRBV28|NA|16
CASSPKVVGRYQPQHF
>TRBJ2-3|TRBV7-3|NA|15
CASSSTGLGTDTQYF
>TRBJ2-1|TRBV28|NA|14
CASRRTPPYNEQFF
>TRBJ1-4|TRBV28|NA|14
CASKSTSTNEKLFF
>TRBJ2-2|TRBV14|NA|14
CASSQRYGVGELFF
>TRBJ2-3|TRBV7-3|NA|15
CASSSGLTSTDTQYF
>TRBJ1-2|TRBV6-4|NA|15
CASSTDGSTNYGYTF
>TRBJ2-7|TRBV2|TRBD1|13
CASSTGTGDEQYF
>TRBJ1-5|TRBV5-1|NA|15
CASSPGGVSNQPQHF
>TRBJ2-1|TRBV2|NA|13
CASSPRTGGGQFF
>TRBJ2-5|TRBV2|NA|13
CASVGSVKETQYF
>TRBJ2-2|TRBV7-2|NA|16
CASTPLLVVTTGELFF
>TRBJ2-1|TRBV2|NA|14
CASSLWWELNEQFF
>TRBJ1-5|TRBV7-2|TRBD1|16
CASSTNPQGADQPQHF
>TRBJ2-7|TRBV14|NA|17
CASSKRDLAYVLSEQYF
>TRBJ2-7|TRBV6-1|TRBD1|17
CASSGPRNWDRGGEQYF
>TRBJ2-7|TRBV20-1|TRBD1|14
CSAERQGVTYEQYF
>TRBJ2-1|TRBV20-1|NA|17
CSARAAVLAGSYNEQFF